The 23 T cell receptor beta chains presented below share a single source sample, sequenced in a study of T cell repertoires in cytomegalovirus infection. These receptors have no identified antigens. A single record per CDR3 protein comes from TCRdb applying MiXCR to the reads. The sample includes 150,000 or so distinct CDR3 sequences, around 30% of them seen just once. Sequenced here: CD8+ T cells from cultured PBMCs, sampled from culture after CMV antigen stimulation. These receptors all come from a human donor in good health (CMV status not recorded). Some clones in this sample may be carry-over from other donors' samples.

This chain's CDR3 is CASSYHGDSNQPQHF. The CDR3 DNA sequence: TGTGCCAGCAGTTACCATGGGGATAGCAATCAGCCCCAGCATTTT. V is TRBV6-2 or TRBV6-3 and J is TRBJ1-5; D is unclear. Per the germline V gene, CDR1 is MNHEY and CDR2 is SVGEGT. The V gene lost 2 bases and the J gene lost 0 bases, with 8 bases spanning the gap. This CDR3 has 15 residues.

In DNA, the CDR3 is TGTGCCAGCAGCCATGGAGTAGAAGTCTACGAGCAGTACTTC. Its protein product is CASSHGVEVYEQYF. The chain combines TRBV14 with TRBJ2-7, with unresolved D. The V gene's germline CDR1 is SGHDN and CDR2 FVKESK. Trimming removed 3 bases from V and 3 bases from J, with 12 bases in between. CDR3 length equals 14 residues.

The rearrangement uses TRBV6-2 or TRBV6-3 and TRBJ2-6, with D tentatively TRBD1 (6 bases). Germline CDR1 MNHEY, CDR2 SVGEGT. Trimming took 6 bases from V and 2 from J, leaving 14 bases between them. The CDR3 sequence is 16 residues long. The CDR3 here is CASSHIHRAGANVLTF. The CDR3 DNA sequence: TGTGCCAGCAGCCATATCCACAGGGCTGGGGCCAACGTCCTGACTTTC.

The V gene is TRBV2, the J gene TRBJ1-1, with 9 bases identical to TRBD1. The CDR3 consists of 16 residues. Germline V gene data show CDR1 as SNHLY and CDR2 as FYNNEI. After removal of 6 bases from V and 4 bases from J, the junction contained 12 bases not matched to a gene. For the CDR3, the DNA is TGTGCCAGCAGACCCAGGATATGGGACAGGGCCACTGAAGCTTTCTTT. This gives the protein CASRPRIWDRATEAFF.

This clonotype was seen ten or more times. The V and J genes are TRBV20-1 and TRBJ2-5; the D call may be TRBD1 or TRBD2 (6 bases each). The CDR3 spans 16 residues. CDR1 is DFQATT, CDR2 SNEGSKA, per germline (reference sequence). Deletions cut 0 bases from V and 2 bases from J, with 16 bases between. In DNA form, the CDR3 reads TGCAGTGCTAGAGATGACGAGGGGGGCCTTCAAGAGACCCAGTACTTC. Translating it yields CSARDDEGGLQETQYF.

There are many counts of this clonotype. The rearrangement links TRBV4-1 to TRBJ2-7; 13 nucleotides agree with TRBD2. Trimming cost V 4 bases and J 3 bases; bases outside gene matches: 9. The CDR3 covers 17 residues. The V gene's germline CDR1 is MGHRA and CDR2 YSYEKL. The CDR3 coding sequence is TGCGCCAGCAGCCCAAGCGGGACTAGCGGGGACTACTACGAGCAGTACTTC. It encodes CASSPSGTSGDYYEQYF.

V gene TRBV2 combines with J gene TRBJ1-5, with 7 bases matching TRBD1. The CDR3 runs 16 residues. Germline V lookup: CDR1 SNHLY, CDR2 FYNNEI. The ends lost 4 bases at V and 0 bases at J; junction bases unmatched: 6. The CDR3: CASSGGQSYSNQPQHF. Written as DNA, the CDR3 is TGTGCCAGCAGTGGGGGACAGTCATATAGCAATCAGCCCCAGCATTTT.

This clonotype was detected a few times. In DNA form, the CDR3 reads TGTGCCAGCAGCTTAGGGGTCGGGGAAGCTTTCTTT. Translated, it gives CASSLGVGEAFF. V gene TRBV11-2 combines with J gene TRBJ1-1; D remains unclear. Trimming pared 1 base from V and 8 bases from J, leaving 8 bases between. This CDR3 has 12 residues. CDR1 is SGHAT and CDR2 is FQNNGV in the germline V gene.

This clonotype was seen more than once but under ten times. The chain links TRBV12-5 to TRBJ1-2; D call uncertain. V gave up 4 bases and J gave up 6 bases, with 3 bases separating them. Germline loops: CDR1 LGHNT, CDR2 FRNRAP. This CDR3 has 10 residues. The DNA of the CDR3 is TGTGCTAGTGGTTCCAATGGCTACACCTTC. This encodes CASGSNGYTF.

The genes are TRBV11-3 and TRBJ2-1; TRBD2 aligns across 9 bases. CDR3 length equals 17 residues. Unmatched junction bases numbered 11, after V lost 3 bases and J lost 5 bases. Germline CDR1 SGHNT, CDR2 YENEEA. The chain's CDR3 is CASSFDIAGGTNNEQFF. As DNA, the CDR3 is TGTGCCAGCAGCTTTGATATCGCGGGGGGGACTAACAATGAGCAGTTCTTC.

This clonotype occurred many times. This chain connects TRBV15 to TRBJ2-3, with 9 bases matching TRBD2. Trimming removed 0 bases from V and 7 bases from J; junction bases left unmatched: 11. The CDR3 is 17 amino acids. Germline V gene sequence: CDR1 LNHNV, CDR2 YYDKDF (reference sequence). CDR3 sequence: CATSRDFGAGGGHTQYF. CDR3 coding DNA: TGTGCCACCAGCAGAGATTTTGGAGCGGGGGGCGGGCATACGCAGTATTTT.

The CDR3 here is CASRGSNEQFF. The CDR3, as DNA: TGTGCCAGCAGAGGCAGCAATGAGCAGTTCTTC. The chain recombines TRBV12-3 or TRBV12-4 with TRBJ2-1; D remains unclear. V gave up 6 bases and J gave up 6 bases, with 6 bases separating them. The CDR3 is 11 amino acids.

The chain employs TRBV4-1 and TRBJ2-7; D remains ambiguous. V was trimmed by 1 base and J by 4 bases, leaving 14 bases between them. Germline CDR1 and CDR2: MGHRA and YSYEKL. This CDR3 spans 15 amino acids. The chain's CDR3 is CASSQVGPYDYEQYF. The CDR3 DNA reads TGCGCCAGCAGCCAAGTCGGCCCCTACGATTACGAGCAGTACTTC.

This clonotype showed up just a few times. V gene TRBV12-3 or TRBV12-4 combines with J gene TRBJ1-2; no definite D call. Trimming shortened V by 1 base and J by 7 bases, and 4 bases separated the two germline ends. This CDR3 spans 11 amino acids. CDR3 nucleotides: TGTGCCAGCAGTTTAGGCAGTGGCTACACCTTC. It yields the protein CASSLGSGYTF.

This clonotype was counted at least ten times. The chain combines TRBV6-1 with TRBJ1-1; D might be TRBD1 (5 bases). Per germline, CDR1 MNHNS and CDR2 SASEGT. The CDR3 is made up of 15 amino acids. V was shortened by 6 bases and J by 1 base, with 15 bases between the two germline ends. The CDR3 coding sequence is TGTGCCAGCAGGGTGTCCCCTGGGGGGAACACTGAAGCTTTCTTT. It is translated as CASRVSPGGNTEAFF.

V gene TRBV28 combines with J gene TRBJ2-7; D is perhaps TRBD1 or TRBD2 (5 bases each). The V end lost 3 bases, the J end lost 6 bases, and 15 bases lay between the germline ends. The CDR3 consists of 14 residues. Per the germline V gene, CDR1 is MDHEN and CDR2 is SYDVKM. CDR3 sequence: CASSLGSGGSEQYF. The CDR3 region has the DNA TGTGCCAGCAGTTTGGGCAGTGGGGGTTCCGAGCAGTACTTC.

This clonotype has a handful of counts. The chain recombines TRBV4-1 with TRBJ2-3; 7 positions agree with TRBD2. Germline values: CDR1 MGHRA, CDR2 YSYEKL. This CDR3 has 15 residues. Trimming removed 4 bases from V and 2 bases from J; junction bases left unmatched: 6. The DNA for the CDR3 is TGCGCCAGCAGCCCGACTAGCAGCTACACAGATACGCAGTATTTT. Protein product: CASSPTSSYTDTQYF.

This clonotype turned up a few times. The genes are TRBV29-1 and TRBJ2-1; D is unclear. Germline V gives CDR1 SQVTM, CDR2 ANQGSEA. With 4 bases removed from V and 7 bases from J, the gap between germline ends came to 11 bases. This CDR3 has 12 amino acids. This chain's CDR3 is CSVVRLVNEQFF. The CDR3 DNA reads TGCAGCGTTGTCCGACTTGTAAATGAGCAGTTCTTC.

This chain connects TRBV11-2 to TRBJ2-3, with D unresolved. This CDR3 is 11 amino acids long. The V and J ends lost 3 bases and 10 bases respectively, with 8 bases between them. Germline V lookup: CDR1 SGHAT, CDR2 FQNNGV. CDR3 DNA: TGTGCCAGCAGCTTTTTAGGTTCGCAGTATTTT. It encodes CASSFLGSQYF.

J is TRBJ2-6 and V is TRBV28; 9 bases agree with TRBD2. V lost 4 bases and J lost 3; bases outside the gene matches: 13. CDR3 size: 19 residues. CDR1 and CDR2 from the germline V gene are MDHEN and SYDVKM. CDR3 residues: CASSSPLSGGPGGANVLTF. CDR3 nucleotide sequence: TGTGCCAGCAGTTCCCCCCTAAGCGGGGGGCCGGGTGGGGCCAACGTCCTGACTTTC.

This sequence joins TRBV7-9 and TRBJ2-2; D possibly uses TRBD1 or TRBD2 (6 bases each). V was pared by 1 base and J by 2 bases, with 11 bases between. Germline CDR1 is SEHNR and CDR2 is FQNEAQ (reference sequence). This CDR3 has 16 residues. As DNA, the CDR3 is TGTGCCAGCAGCTTAGATGGGGGGCGAAACACCGGGGAGCTGTTTTTT. Residues: CASSLDGGRNTGELFF. The complete variable domain, with remaining parts taken from reference TRBV7-9 and TRBJ2-2, reads DTGVSQNPRHKITKRGQNVTFRCDPISEHNRLYWYRQTLGQGPEFLTYFQNEAQLEKSRLLSDRFSAERPKGSFSTLEIQRTEQGDSAMYLCASSLDGGRNTGELFFGEGSRLTVL.

Here the CDR3 reads CASSQWGTSVMNTEAFF. The CDR3 bases are TGCGCCAGCAGCCAATGGGGTACAAGCGTTATGAACACTGAAGCTTTCTTT. This chain uses TRBV4-3 with TRBJ1-1, with no clear D. Germline loops: CDR1 LGHNA, CDR2 YSLEER. The CDR3 has 17 amino acids. The V end lost 2 bases, the J end lost 0 bases, and 16 bases lay between the germline ends.

The V gene is TRBV4-2, the J gene TRBJ2-2; perhaps TRBD2 as D (6 bases). The CDR3 contains 15 residues. V lost 6 bases, J lost 3 bases, and 14 bases lay in between. Germline CDR1 and CDR2: LGHNA and YNFKEQ. The CDR3 is CASSLDSGDTGELFF. CDR3 in DNA: TGTGCCAGCAGTCTCGATAGCGGAGACACCGGGGAGCTGTTTTTT.